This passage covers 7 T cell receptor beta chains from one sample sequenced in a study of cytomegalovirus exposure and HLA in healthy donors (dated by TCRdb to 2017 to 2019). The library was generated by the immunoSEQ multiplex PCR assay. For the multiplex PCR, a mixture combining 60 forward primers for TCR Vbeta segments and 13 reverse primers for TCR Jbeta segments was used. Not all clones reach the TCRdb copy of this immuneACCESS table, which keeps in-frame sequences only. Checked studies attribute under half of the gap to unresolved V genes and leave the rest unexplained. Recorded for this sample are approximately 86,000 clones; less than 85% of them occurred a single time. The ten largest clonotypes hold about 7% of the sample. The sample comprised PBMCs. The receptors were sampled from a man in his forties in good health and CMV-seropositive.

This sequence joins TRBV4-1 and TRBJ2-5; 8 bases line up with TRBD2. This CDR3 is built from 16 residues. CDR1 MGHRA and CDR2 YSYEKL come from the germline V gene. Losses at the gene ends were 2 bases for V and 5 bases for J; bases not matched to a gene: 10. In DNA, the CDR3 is TGCGCCAGCAGCCAAAAGGGGCGGGGGGAGCTGGAGACCCAGTACTTC. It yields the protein CASSQKGRGELETQYF.

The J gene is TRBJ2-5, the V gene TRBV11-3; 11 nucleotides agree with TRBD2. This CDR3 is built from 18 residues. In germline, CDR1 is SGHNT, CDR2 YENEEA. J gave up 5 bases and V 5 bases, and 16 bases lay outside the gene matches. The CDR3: CASSPSSGGAFPGETQYF. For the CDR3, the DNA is TGTGCCAGCAGCCCCAGTAGCGGGGGGGCCTTTCCGGGCGAGACCCAGTACTTC.

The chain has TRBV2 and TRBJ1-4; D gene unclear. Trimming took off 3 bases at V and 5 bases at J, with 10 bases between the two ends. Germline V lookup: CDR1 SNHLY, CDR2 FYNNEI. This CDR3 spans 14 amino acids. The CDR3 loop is CASSEGVPNEKLFF. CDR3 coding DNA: TGTGCCAGCAGTGAGGGCGTTCCCAATGAAAAACTGTTTTTT.

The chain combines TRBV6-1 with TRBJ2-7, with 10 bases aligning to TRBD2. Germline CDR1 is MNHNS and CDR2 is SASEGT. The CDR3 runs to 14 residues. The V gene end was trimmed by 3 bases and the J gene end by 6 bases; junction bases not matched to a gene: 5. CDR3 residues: CASSETSGLGEQYF. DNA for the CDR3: TGTGCCAGCAGTGAGACTAGCGGGTTGGGCGAGCAGTACTTC.

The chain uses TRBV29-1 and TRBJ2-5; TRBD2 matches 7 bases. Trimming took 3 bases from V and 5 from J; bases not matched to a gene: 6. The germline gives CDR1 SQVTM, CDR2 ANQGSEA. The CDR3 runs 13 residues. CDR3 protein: CSVELAVGETQYF. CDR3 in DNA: TGCAGCGTTGAGCTAGCGGTGGGGGAGACCCAGTACTTC. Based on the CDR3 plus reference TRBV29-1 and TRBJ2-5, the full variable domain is SAVISQKPSRDICQRGTSLTIQCQVDSQVTMMFWYRQQPGQSLTLIATANQGSEATYESGFVIDKFPISRPNLTFSTLTVSNMSPEDSSIYLCSVELAVGETQYFGPGTRLLVL.

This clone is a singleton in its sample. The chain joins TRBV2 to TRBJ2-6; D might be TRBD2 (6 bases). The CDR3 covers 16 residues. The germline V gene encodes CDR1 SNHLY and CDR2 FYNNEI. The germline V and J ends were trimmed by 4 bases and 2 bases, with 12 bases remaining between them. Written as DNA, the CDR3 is TGTGCCAGCAGTGTGGAGGGGATGGCTGGGGCCAACGTCCTGACTTTC. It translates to CASSVEGMAGANVLTF.

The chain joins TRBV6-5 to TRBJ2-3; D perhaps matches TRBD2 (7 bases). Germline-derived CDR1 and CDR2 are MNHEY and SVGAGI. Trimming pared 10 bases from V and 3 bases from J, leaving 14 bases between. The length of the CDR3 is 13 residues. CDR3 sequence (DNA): TGTGCCACCCGGAGGGGGGGGACAGATACGCAGTATTTT. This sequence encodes CATRRGGTDTQYF.